This T cell receptor beta chain was documented in a study of blood T cell repertoires in COVID-19 (TCRdb year 2020). Some background on the complete study: Samples from collaborators originated in the United States, Italy and Spain and spanned both the acute and convalescent phases of COVID-19. The prospective study material was composed of cDNA or gDNA derived from T cells, B-cell-depleted T cells, or PBMCs. The dataset comprised deeply sampled blood TCRbeta repertoires from subjects exposed to, actively infected with, or recovered from COVID-19. A freely available public database, intended as a resource for researchers studying the immune response to SARS-CoV-2, is where the repertoires were released. Samples were obtained from the ongoing ImmuneRACE study (first 160 participants) and from some 1,200 subjects provided by 6 global collaborators. The sample metadata nearly always contained a de-identified subject ID, COVID-19 status, age in years and sex. HLA class I and class II types, where available, came from metadata supplied by the sample provider rather than from assay-based typing.

General study outcomes and caveats: How much clinical and demographic metadata was included differed by source and by participant, and the metadata was provided uncurated.

One collaborating source in Seattle enrolled patients while the patients were actively infected and followed the patients over time throughout the course of disease. The collaborating institutions used their own protocols to collect whole blood in K2EDTA tubes. Collaborator samples were shipped for TCRbeta analysis as frozen whole blood, isolated PBMCs, or DNA extracted from either sample type. On this clone: Its specific antigen is unknown. No qualities accompany the bases; no much larger clone lies one base away.

TCRbeta CDR3 regions were amplified from genomic DNA using the immunoSEQ Assay, a bias-controlled multiplex PCR. The source study handled its data this way. Nucleated cell counts per sample were estimated from amplification of reference gene primers within the assay. To quantify the absolute abundance of each unique TCRbeta CDR3 rearrangement, sequence reads were collapsed and filtered. For each sample, productive Simpson clonality was calculated as the square root of Simpson's diversity index across productive rearrangements. TCRdb carries this immuneACCESS record with in-frame sequences only. Its versions omit some clonotypes, under half of them owing to an unresolved V gene in the studies checked, with the rest unexplained. The V and J calls and clone size are taken from that table; D and trimming were inferred from the DNA. Across this sample there are just over 300,000 clones, with about nine tenths seen only once. The leading ten clones occupy over 1.5% of the sample.

The TCR originated in a woman younger than 45 with COVID-19, enrolled during active disease. The source material was peripheral blood.

The CDR3 region: CASSLVWTGGLYGYTF. In nucleotide form, the sequence is TGTGCCAGCAGCTTGGTTTGGACAGGGGGACTATATGGCTACACCTTC. This chain joins TRBV5-6 to TRBJ1-2; 10 central bases correspond to TRBD1. Relative to germline, V is missing 0 bases and J is missing 5 bases, with 7 bases of the junction outside any gene match. Including cysteine and phenylalanine, the CDR3 has 16 amino acids. Only the CDR3 DNA stays, 48 bases, in frame from base 1. In the germline V gene, CDR1 corresponds to SGHDT and CDR2 to YYEEEE.